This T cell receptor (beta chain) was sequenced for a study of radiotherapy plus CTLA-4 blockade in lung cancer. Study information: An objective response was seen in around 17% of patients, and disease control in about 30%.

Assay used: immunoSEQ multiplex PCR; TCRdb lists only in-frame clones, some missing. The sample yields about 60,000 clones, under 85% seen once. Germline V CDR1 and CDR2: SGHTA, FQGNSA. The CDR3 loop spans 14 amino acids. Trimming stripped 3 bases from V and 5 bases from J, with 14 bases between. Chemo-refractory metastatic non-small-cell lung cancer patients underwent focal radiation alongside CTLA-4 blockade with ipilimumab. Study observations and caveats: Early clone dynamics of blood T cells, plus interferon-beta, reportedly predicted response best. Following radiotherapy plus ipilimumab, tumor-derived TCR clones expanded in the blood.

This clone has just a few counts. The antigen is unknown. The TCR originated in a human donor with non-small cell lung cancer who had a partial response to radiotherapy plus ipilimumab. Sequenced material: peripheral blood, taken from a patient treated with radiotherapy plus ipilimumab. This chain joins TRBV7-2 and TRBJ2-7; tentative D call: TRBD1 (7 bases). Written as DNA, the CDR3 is TGTGCCAGCAGCTTTCAGCAGGGGGGCCACGAGCAGTACTTC. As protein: CASSFQQGGHEQYF.